A single sample is the source of the 17 T cell receptor beta chains below, sequenced in a study of control samples from healthy donors and cancer patients. Assay: immunoSEQ multiplex PCR; the TCRdb copy retains only in-frame clones and omits some. The sample shows roughly 120,000 clones, roughly nine tenths of them seen only once. Sequences were obtained from PBMCs. The receptors come from a woman in her 50s with colorectal cancer.

The V gene is TRBV9, the J gene TRBJ1-2; D unclear. The CDR3 runs 12 residues. Trimming left V 5 bases short and J 6 bases short, with 11 bases between. CDR1 and CDR2 from the germline V gene are SGDLS and YYNGEE. The CDR3 nucleotides are TGTGCCAGCAGGGGAAATGGCGATGGCTACACCTTC. Protein sequence: CASRGNGDGYTF.

This clone was seen a handful of times. The V gene is TRBV5-6, the J gene TRBJ1-6; 7 positions match TRBD1. V lost 3 bases, J lost 9 bases, and 9 bases stayed unmatched. Germline CDR1 and CDR2: SGHDT and YYEEEE. The CDR3 contains 15 residues. CDR3 amino acids: CASSSYRGGGSPLHF. CDR3 bases: TGTGCCAGCAGCTCATACAGGGGAGGTGGTTCACCCCTCCACTTT.

The chain is built from TRBV7-2 and TRBJ1-2; possibly TRBD1 for D (6 bases). This CDR3 has 14 residues. The V and J ends lost 5 bases and 4 bases respectively, with 14 bases between them. Germline V gene lookup returns CDR1 SGHTA and CDR2 FQGNSA. CDR3 coding DNA: TGTGCCAGCAGCCGCGAAGGGGGTGGCTATGGCTACACCTTC. It codes for CASSREGGGYGYTF.

The chain combines TRBV6-5 with TRBJ2-1; 12 bases line up with TRBD2. The V gene end was trimmed by 6 bases and the J gene end by 4 bases; junction bases not matched to a gene: 4. This CDR3 has 15 residues. Per germline, CDR1 MNHEY and CDR2 SVGAGI. CDR3 amino acids: CASRGLAGIYNEQFF. CDR3 DNA sequence: TGTGCCAGCAGAGGACTAGCGGGGATATACAATGAGCAGTTCTTC.

This rearrangement joins TRBV5-5 to TRBJ2-1, with D possibly being TRBD2 (6 bases). CDR1 is SGHKS, CDR2 YYEKEE, per germline (reference sequence). The CDR3 consists of 17 residues. V was cut by 1 base and J by 7 bases, with 21 bases left in between. This CDR3 is CASSLRTLIAAGNEQFF. Written as DNA, the CDR3 is TGTGCCAGCAGCTTGCGTACCTTGATAGCGGCTGGGAATGAGCAGTTCTTC.

The V gene is TRBV5-7, the J gene TRBJ2-7; D possibly matches TRBD1 or TRBD2 (5 bases each). TRBV5-7 is sorted into the ORF group, with uncertain function. This CDR3 has 13 amino acids. V gave up 3 bases and J gave up 3 bases, with 10 bases separating them. CDR3 DNA sequence: TGTGCCAGCAGCTCGGATGGGGGCTACGAGCAGTACTTC. Translated: CASSSDGGYEQYF.

This rearrangement joins TRBV2 to TRBJ1-1, with D perhaps TRBD1 (6 bases). The CDR3 length is 15 residues. The germline V gene has CDR1 SNHLY and CDR2 FYNNEI. V was pared by 6 bases and J by 4 bases, with 18 bases between. The CDR3 spells CASRDRDIRGTEAFF. CDR3 DNA sequence: TGTGCCAGCAGGGATAGGGACATACGGGGCACTGAAGCTTTCTTT.

The rearrangement joins TRBV11-1 to TRBJ2-1; tentative D call: TRBD1 (7 bases). CDR3 length: 15 amino acids. The germline V and J ends were trimmed by 1 base and 9 bases, with 16 bases remaining between them. In germline, CDR1 is SGHAT, CDR2 FQDESV (reference sequence). CDR3 residues: CASSLGQGGSSEQFF. CDR3 sequence (DNA): TGTGCCAGCAGCTTAGGTCAGGGGGGAAGTAGTGAGCAGTTCTTC. The entire variable domain, with the rest obtained from reference TRBV11-1 and TRBJ2-1, is as follows: EAEVAQSPRYKITEKSQAVAFWCDPISGHATLYWYRQILGQGPELLVQFQDESVVDDSQLPKDRFSAERLKGVDSTLKIQPAELGDSAMYLCASSLGQGGSSEQFFGPGTRLTVL.

The V and J genes are TRBV7-8 and TRBJ1-2; 10 bases line up with TRBD1. Germline loops: CDR1 SGHVS, CDR2 FQNEAQ. The CDR3 sequence is 14 residues long. Trimming took 3 bases from V and 8 from J; bases not matched to a gene: 6. The CDR3 spells CASSLTGGKRGYTF. The CDR3 DNA reads as TGTGCCAGCAGCTTGACAGGGGGCAAACGGGGCTACACCTTC.

About this clone: Other nucleotide sequences from this sample produce the same CDR3. V and J are TRBV9 and TRBJ1-3, with 9 bases matching TRBD1. The CDR3 has 15 residues. V lost 4 bases to trimming and J lost 2 bases; unmatched junction nucleotides: 4. Germline V gene data show CDR1 as SGDLS and CDR2 as YYNGEE. DNA for the CDR3: TGTGCCAGCAGCCCACAGGGGGCGACTGGAAACACCATATATTTT. Translated, it gives CASSPQGATGNTIYF.

The chain uses TRBV10-3 and TRBJ1-1; D unclear. The CDR3 sequence is 13 residues long. V dropped 6 bases and J dropped 7 bases, with 15 bases sitting between them. In germline, CDR1 is ENHRY, CDR2 SYGVKD. For the CDR3, the DNA is TGTGCCATCAGCACCGAAGTGCGGGATGAAGCTTTCTTT. This gives the protein CAISTEVRDEAFF.

V and J are TRBV3-1 (or the pseudogene TRBV3-2) and TRBJ1-1, with D perhaps matching TRBD1 (6 bases). The germline V gene encodes CDR1 LGHDT and CDR2 YNNKEL (reference sequence). This CDR3 region has 11 residues. V was cut by 10 bases and J by 7 bases, with 13 bases left in between. CDR3 region: CATKQGNEAFF. The CDR3 nucleotides read TGTGCCACCAAACAGGGTAATGAAGCTTTCTTT.

The J gene is TRBJ2-3, the V gene TRBV2, with D unclear. The V and J ends lost 6 bases and 3 bases respectively, with 4 bases between them. Germline CDR1 SNHLY, CDR2 FYNNEI. This CDR3 has 11 amino acids. The CDR3 sequence: CASRETDTQYF. CDR3 DNA: TGTGCCAGCAGGGAGACAGATACGCAGTATTTT.

The sample holds a few counts of this clone. The chain joins TRBV7-2 to TRBJ1-3; D remains ambiguous. Germline-derived CDR1 and CDR2 are SGHTA and FQGNSA. CDR3 size: 14 residues. V dropped 4 bases and J dropped 3 bases, with 10 bases sitting between them. The CDR3, as DNA: TGTGCCAGCAGCTCCTTACTCTTTGGAAACACCATATATTTT. Amino acids: CASSSLLFGNTIYF. Together with reference TRBV7-2 and TRBJ1-3, the CDR3 gives the full variable domain: GAGVSQSPSNKVTEKGKDVELRCDPISGHTALYWYRQSLGQGLEFLIYFQGNSAPDKSGLPSDRFSAERTGGSVSTLTIQRTQQEDSAVYLCASSSLLFGNTIYFGEGSWLTVV.

The J gene is TRBJ1-2, the V gene TRBV12-3 or TRBV12-4; no clear D. Trimming took off 2 bases at V and 0 bases at J, with 4 bases between the two ends. This CDR3 has 13 amino acids. The CDR3 DNA reads TGTGCCAGCAGTTTAAGGGCTAACTATGGCTACACCTTC. Translated: CASSLRANYGYTF.

The chain employs TRBV29-1 and TRBJ2-1, with D perhaps TRBD1 (6 bases). The V gene's germline CDR1 is SQVTM and CDR2 ANQGSEA. V was cut by 6 bases and J by 1 base, with 10 bases left in between. The CDR3 has 13 amino acids. This CDR3 is CSVDSSSYNEQFF. In DNA form, the CDR3 reads TGCAGCGTGGACAGCTCATCCTACAATGAGCAGTTCTTC.

The chain recombines TRBV4-1 with TRBJ2-1, with 7 bases matching TRBD2. The CDR3 runs 16 residues. J lost 2 bases, V lost 0 bases, and 4 bases had no gene match. Germline CDR1 is MGHRA and CDR2 is YSYEKL. CDR3 in amino acids: CASSQDRRGTYNEQFF. The CDR3, as DNA: TGCGCCAGCAGCCAAGATCGGCGGGGGACCTACAATGAGCAGTTCTTC.